The present T cell receptor beta chain was sequenced within a study of lymphopenia after photon versus proton radiotherapy. Overall study results and limits: After lymphocyte nadir, photon-treated repertoires showed oligoclonal expansion, especially CD8+ Temra. Authors raise, but do not show, better survival with proton therapy. Photon-treated patients lost naive T cells and TCR diversity; proton-treated stayed stable. In patients who died, overall survival fell as post-nadir TCR diversity dropped more.

This CDR3 has 15 residues. Germline CDR1 MNHEY, CDR2 SVGAGI. A note on this clone: Antigen: not known. Sequence at one end of the junction differs from germline and may be a read error.

The table came from immunoSEQ multiplex PCR; TCRdb's copy has only in-frame clones and leaves some out. The data show 55,000 to 70,000 clones, 70% to 90% seen once. The gene calls are TRBV6-5 and TRBJ1-5; D unresolved. The sequence derives from a man aged 35-49 years with gastric cancer. Here the sequenced sample was peripheral blood, taken from a patient treated with photon-based radiotherapy. CDR3 region: CTRRTPKDSNQPQHF. CDR3 DNA: TGTACCAGACGAACACCCAAGGATAGCAATCAGCCCCAGCATTTT.